This T cell receptor (beta chain) was recovered during a study of blood T cell repertoires in COVID-19. Under the authors' procedure: Using reference gene primer amplification, nucleated cell counts were estimated. Clones were sequenced by immunoSEQ multiplex PCR, and TCRdb holds only the in-frame ones, with some missing. V, J and clone size were drawn from that table, and D and trimming were deduced from the DNA. The sample consists of hundreds of thousands of clones, 75% to 90% of them appearing once. Participants were aged roughly 18 to 89 years from 20 to 30 US areas. Researchers sorted participants into cohorts using their self-reported clinical history. Sequencing input: PBMCs or T cells enriched from blood (not recorded which). This clonotype originated in a man aged 25-40 years who had recovered from COVID-19.

CDR3: CASSLTGNRKNIQYF. Written as DNA, the CDR3 is TGTGCCAGCAGTTTAACAGGAAACAGAAAAAACATTCAGTACTTC. The chain links TRBV28 to TRBJ2-4; the D gene is possibly TRBD1 (5 bases). Between the trimmed V and J ends, which lost 2 bases and 4 bases, there was a span of 12 bases. In germline, CDR1 is MDHEN, CDR2 SYDVKM. The CDR3 runs to 15 residues.